This TCR beta chain was captured in a study of CD8 T cells in ankylosing spondylitis. Overall study results and limits: Blood of patients with ankylosing spondylitis appeared to be characterized by a TCR beta motif of roughly eight highly homologous variants. Reportedly, significant enrichment of disease-linked clones occurred in matched ankylosing spondylitis synovial fluid.

Ten or more counts support this clonotype. What it binds is not known. Using quantitative 5'-RACE with molecular barcodes, the authors made TCR beta libraries. A single record per CDR3 protein comes from TCRdb applying MiXCR to the 5' RACE reads. The sample consists of 200,000 to 250,000 distinct CDR3 sequences, over 9.5% of them appearing once. CDR1 MDHEN and CDR2 SYDVKM come from the germline V gene. CDR3 length: 15 residues. Trimming removed 6 bases from V and 7 bases from J; junction bases left unmatched: 12. Sequencing was carried out using blood, either unsorted or a sorted T cell fraction (not recorded which). The clonotype was recovered from a male donor with ankylosing spondylitis or in good health (not recorded which). The rearrangement joins TRBV28 to TRBJ1-2; 9 nucleotides line up with TRBD1. CDR3 sequence: CASSYGDRVLFGYTF. The CDR3 bases are TGTGCCAGCAGCTACGGGGACAGGGTACTCTTTGGCTACACCTTC.